This TCR beta chain was identified during a study of T cells in Graves' hyperthyroidism and ophthalmopathy. Study-wide results and caveats: Using 13 V-J features, a model discriminated ophthalmopathy from stable hyperthyroidism.

Researchers amplified the TCR beta CDR3 regions from RNA transcripts. Initially, a first-round RT-PCR of the TCR CDR3 employed the HTBI primer set. TCRdb reprocessed the multiplex PCR reads via MiXCR and lists one record per CDR3 protein. Counted here are over 200,000 distinct CDR3 sequences, roughly 17% occurring once; the ten biggest clones make up approximately 50%. This CDR3 has 15 residues. V was pared by 1 base and J by 1 base, with 9 bases between. With respect to this clonotype: Antigen unknown.

This rearrangement joins TRBV12-3 or TRBV12-4 to TRBJ2-3; D might be TRBD2 (5 bases). Sample: blood. This sequence was found in a man in his forties or fifties with Graves' hyperthyroidism. The CDR3 nucleotides read TGTGCCAGCAGTTTAGTGAGCGGTCGCACAGATACGCAGTATTTT. Translated: CASSLVSGRTDTQYF.